This paragraph reports one T cell receptor (beta chain). Its antigen remains unknown. The data were obtained in a study of cytomegalovirus exposure and HLA in healthy donors. Regarding the study as a whole: Reportedly, TCR beta sequences accurately predicted HLA-A and HLA-B alleles in most subjects. Researchers catalogued approximately 170 TCR beta chains as cytomegalovirus-associated. Among donors in an Asian-associated ancestry cluster, a later analysis reportedly found fewer N-insertions than the roughly 700-donor mean.

Trimming pared 3 bases from V and 12 bases from J, leaving 17 bases between. Germline CDR1 is MGHRA and CDR2 is YSYEKL. This CDR3 contains 13 residues. The PCR was carried out with 60 Vbeta primers and 13 Jbeta primers. Clones were read by immunoSEQ multiplex PCR, and TCRdb kept only the in-frame ones, dropping some. Here the sample spans approximately 90,000 clones, over 60% being singletons. The source is a man aged 30-40 years in good health and CMV-seronegative. Sequenced input: PBMCs. The V call is TRBV4-1, the J call TRBJ1-1; TRBD1 might be the D (6 bases). DNA for the CDR3: TGCGCCAGCAGCCATCTAGGGGGTTCCGATCCTTTCTTT. Translation: CASSHLGGSDPFF.